Shown below are 15 T cell receptor beta chains from a single sample sequenced in a study of T cells in Graves' hyperthyroidism and ophthalmopathy. The investigators amplified TCR beta CDR3 regions from RNA transcripts. An initial round of RT-PCR targeting the TCR CDR3 relied on the HTBI primer set. MiXCR, run by TCRdb on the multiplex PCR reads, gives a single entry per CDR3 protein. Of about 400,000 distinct CDR3 sequences listed, 15% are singletons. The sequenced sample was blood. Receptors were obtained from a woman in her thirties with Graves' hyperthyroidism.

Concerning this clonotype itself: A much larger clone lies one base from this, so it may be a read error. This chain joins TRBV18 and TRBJ2-3; D not certain. The CDR3 is 15 amino acids. Germline V gene sequence: CDR1 KGHSH, CDR2 LQKENI. DNA of the CDR3: TGTGCCAACTCACCAGGTCTGGGAAGCACAGATACGCAGTATTTT. It codes for CANSPGLGSTDTQYF.

This clonotype was detected many times. The chain combines TRBV7-9 with TRBJ2-3; 10 nucleotides align to TRBD2. The CDR3 is made up of 16 amino acids. J was trimmed by 0 bases and V by 4 bases; bases with no gene match: 4. Germline loops: CDR1 SEHNR, CDR2 FQNEAQ (reference sequence). The CDR3 spells CASSSSTSGSTDTQYF. CDR3 sequence (DNA): TGTGCCAGCAGCTCCTCGACTAGCGGGAGCACAGATACGCAGTATTTT.

A few counts support this clonotype. The chain combines TRBV5-6 with TRBJ1-4; D uncertain. The germline gives CDR1 SGHDT, CDR2 YYEEEE. With 3 bases removed from V and 8 bases from J, the gap between germline ends came to 14 bases. This CDR3 is built from 14 residues. CDR3 region: CASSSALPPEKLFF. In DNA, the CDR3 is TGTGCCAGCAGCTCAGCGCTACCCCCGGAAAAACTGTTTTTT.

This clonotype was recorded at least ten times. This sequence joins TRBV18 and TRBJ2-7; 8 bases map to TRBD1. This CDR3 comprises 15 residues. V gave up 3 bases and J gave up 3 bases; unmatched junction bases: 7. Germline CDR1 reads KGHSH; CDR2 reads LQKENI. CDR3 DNA: TGTGCCAGCTCACCCTTCGTTACAGGGGGCTACGAGCAGTACTTC. The encoded protein is CASSPFVTGGYEQYF.

This clonotype was detected many times. This chain connects TRBV6-2 or TRBV6-3 to TRBJ1-1, with 8 nucleotides matching TRBD1. V lost 7 bases to trimming and J lost 1 base; unmatched junction nucleotides: 8. Germline V gene lookup returns CDR1 MNHEY and CDR2 SVGEGT. CDR3 size: 15 residues. CDR3 in amino acids: CASKTGDTPNTEAFF. For the CDR3, the DNA is TGTGCCAGCAAGACAGGGGACACCCCGAACACTGAAGCTTTCTTT.

This rearrangement joins TRBV9 to TRBJ2-5, with 14 bases lining up with TRBD2. Germline loops: CDR1 SGDLS, CDR2 YYNGEE. There are 16 residues in the CDR3. The V segment lost 3 bases and the J segment 5 bases; nucleotides outside the gene matches: 6. The CDR3 DNA is TGTGCCAGCAGCGGGGGACTAGCGGGAGTTGGGGAGACCCAGTACTTC. Translating it yields CASSGGLAGVGETQYF.

The V and J genes are TRBV2 and TRBJ1-5; perhaps TRBD1 as D (5 bases). V lost 8 bases, J lost 7 bases, and 15 bases lay in between. The CDR3 spans 13 residues. The germline V gene encodes CDR1 SNHLY and CDR2 FYNNEI. The CDR3 loop is CASGGQGSQPQHF. Here the CDR3 DNA reads TGTGCCAGCGGAGGCCAGGGATCCCAGCCCCAGCATTTT.

This clonotype was observed a single time. A much larger clone sits a single nucleotide away, making a read error possible. Because it lacks the conserved phenylalanine or tryptophan at the end, this CDR3 is likely a read error. This chain uses TRBV3-1 with TRBJ2-7; TRBD2 matches 8 bases. CDR1 and CDR2 (germline): LGHDT, YNNKEL (reference sequence). Germline trimming cut 0 bases from V and 5 bases from J; bases unmatched to any gene: 6. The CDR3 loop spans 15 amino acids. CDR3: CASSQEAGALHEQYL. Written as DNA, the CDR3 is TGTGCCAGCAGCCAAGAAGCGGGAGCCCTCCACGAGCAGTACCTC.

About this clonotype: A much larger clone sits a single nucleotide away, making a read error possible. The chain is built from TRBV11-1 and TRBJ1-1; possible D gene TRBD1, 5 bases. Per germline, CDR1 SGHAT and CDR2 FQDESV (reference sequence). There are 16 residues in the CDR3. The germline V and J ends were trimmed by 5 bases and 4 bases, with 20 bases remaining between them. The CDR3 coding sequence is TGTGCCAGCAGCCCCCGGGCAGGACTTGGGGGCACTGAAGCTTTCTTT. This gives the protein CASSPRAGLGGTEAFF. Full variable domain (rest looked up from reference TRBV11-1 and TRBJ1-1): EAEVAQSPRYKITEKSQAVAFWCDPISGHATLYWYRQILGQGPELLVQFQDESVVDDSQLPKDRFSAERLKGVDSTLKIQPAELGDSAMYLCASSPRAGLGGTEAFFGQGTRLTVV.

This clonotype was seen at least ten times. The CDR3 DNA sequence: TGTGCCAGCGCCTGGAGTGAGGATGCGGGGGAGCTGTTTTTT. This gives the protein CASAWSEDAGELFF. The chain employs TRBV27 and TRBJ2-2; D ambiguous. This CDR3 has 14 residues. Between the trimmed V and J ends, which lost 8 bases and 8 bases, there was a span of 18 bases. From germline, CDR1 is MNHEY and CDR2 SMNVEV (reference sequence).

The CDR3 DNA reads as TGTGCCAGCAGTGAAGCGGGGGGGGTGGCGAGGGACAATGAGCAGTTCTTC. Protein product: CASSEAGGVARDNEQFF. The rearrangement joins TRBV2 to TRBJ2-1; 7 bases match TRBD2. J lost 5 bases, V lost 0 bases, and 10 bases had no gene match. Germline assignment: CDR1 SNHLY and CDR2 FYNNEI. The CDR3 loop spans 17 amino acids.

This clonotype has a count of ten or more. The V call is TRBV2, the J call TRBJ2-2; TRBD2 agrees at 7 bases. From germline, CDR1 is SNHLY and CDR2 FYNNEI. Trimming took 8 bases from V and 0 from J; bases not matched to a gene: 6. CDR3 length: 15 amino acids. The CDR3 nucleotides are TGTGCCAGCCGATCTAGCGGCTCGAACACCGGGGAGCTGTTTTTT. Its protein product is CASRSSGSNTGELFF.

This clonotype appeared many times. This chain uses TRBV19 with TRBJ1-2; TRBD1 matches 10 bases. The CDR3 contains 14 residues. Germline CDR1 LNHDA, CDR2 SQIVND (reference sequence). The V and J ends lost 9 bases and 1 base, in that order; junction bases with no gene match: 5. DNA of the CDR3: TGTGCCAGCAACGGACAGGGGGTTAACTATGGCTACACCTTC. Translation gives CASNGQGVNYGYTF.

This clonotype came up a few times. This chain uses TRBV19 with TRBJ2-1; 11 nucleotides agree with TRBD2. V shed 4 bases, J shed 1 base, and the junction held 9 bases outside the gene matches. Germline CDR1 reads LNHDA; CDR2 reads SQIVND (reference sequence). This CDR3 has 18 amino acids. The CDR3 loop is CASSKGLAGGLSYNEQFF. The CDR3 DNA reads as TGTGCCAGTAGTAAGGGCCTAGCGGGAGGTTTGTCCTACAATGAGCAGTTCTTC.

The J gene is TRBJ2-7, the V gene TRBV11-2, with a weak D call TRBD2 (5 bases). The CDR3 consists of 15 residues. V dropped 3 bases and J dropped 4 bases, with 16 bases sitting between them. Germline assignment: CDR1 SGHAT and CDR2 FQNNGV. CDR3 nucleotides: TGTGCCAGCAGCTTCTTAGGCGGGCCCGCGTACGAGCAGTACTTC. Translating it yields CASSFLGGPAYEQYF.